This TCR beta chain came from a study of OX40 agonist ivuxolimab in advanced cancers. Trimming stripped 6 bases from V and 5 bases from J, with 11 bases between. This CDR3 contains 12 residues. CDR1 SQVTM and CDR2 ANQGSEA come from the germline V gene. Assay used: immunoSEQ multiplex PCR; TCRdb lists only in-frame clones, some missing. The repertoire holds tens of thousands of clones, approximately 88% seen once, with roughly an eighth in the top ten. The starting material was CD4+ or CD8+ T cells sorted from blood, obtained in a trial of the OX40 agonist ivuxolimab. The chain links TRBV29-1 to TRBJ2-1; D is unresolved. This sequence originates from an adult with an advanced solid tumor such as melanoma, head and neck, liver or kidney cancer. The CDR3 region has the DNA TGCAGCGTGAGAAGCATTAACAATGAGCAGTTCTTC. Protein sequence: CSVRSINNEQFF.